This T cell receptor (beta chain) stems from a study of CD8 T cells in ankylosing spondylitis. Study-wide results and caveats: Peripheral blood held disease-linked clones only at relatively low frequency, and these were CD8+. Seemingly characteristic of ankylosing spondylitis blood was a TCR beta motif consisting of about 8 highly homologous variants. Within matched ankylosing spondylitis synovial fluid, disease-linked clones were reportedly significantly enriched.

V was shortened by 0 bases and J by 6 bases, with 11 bases between the two germline ends. Per germline, CDR1 LGHNA and CDR2 YNFKEQ. This CDR3 has 14 amino acids. The table lists this clonotype with a few counts. Its target is unknown. TCRdb reprocessed the 5' RACE reads via MiXCR and lists one record per CDR3 protein. The sample holds about 800,000 distinct CDR3 sequences, approximately 12% seen once. This receptor was taken from a male donor with ankylosing spondylitis. The sequencing sample was made of blood, either unsorted or a sorted T cell fraction (not recorded which). This chain uses TRBV4-2 with TRBJ1-1; TRBD1 is a possible D gene (5 bases). The CDR3 reads CASSQEVQVAEAFF. CDR3 nucleotides: TGTGCCAGCAGCCAAGAGGTACAGGTGGCTGAAGCTTTCTTT.